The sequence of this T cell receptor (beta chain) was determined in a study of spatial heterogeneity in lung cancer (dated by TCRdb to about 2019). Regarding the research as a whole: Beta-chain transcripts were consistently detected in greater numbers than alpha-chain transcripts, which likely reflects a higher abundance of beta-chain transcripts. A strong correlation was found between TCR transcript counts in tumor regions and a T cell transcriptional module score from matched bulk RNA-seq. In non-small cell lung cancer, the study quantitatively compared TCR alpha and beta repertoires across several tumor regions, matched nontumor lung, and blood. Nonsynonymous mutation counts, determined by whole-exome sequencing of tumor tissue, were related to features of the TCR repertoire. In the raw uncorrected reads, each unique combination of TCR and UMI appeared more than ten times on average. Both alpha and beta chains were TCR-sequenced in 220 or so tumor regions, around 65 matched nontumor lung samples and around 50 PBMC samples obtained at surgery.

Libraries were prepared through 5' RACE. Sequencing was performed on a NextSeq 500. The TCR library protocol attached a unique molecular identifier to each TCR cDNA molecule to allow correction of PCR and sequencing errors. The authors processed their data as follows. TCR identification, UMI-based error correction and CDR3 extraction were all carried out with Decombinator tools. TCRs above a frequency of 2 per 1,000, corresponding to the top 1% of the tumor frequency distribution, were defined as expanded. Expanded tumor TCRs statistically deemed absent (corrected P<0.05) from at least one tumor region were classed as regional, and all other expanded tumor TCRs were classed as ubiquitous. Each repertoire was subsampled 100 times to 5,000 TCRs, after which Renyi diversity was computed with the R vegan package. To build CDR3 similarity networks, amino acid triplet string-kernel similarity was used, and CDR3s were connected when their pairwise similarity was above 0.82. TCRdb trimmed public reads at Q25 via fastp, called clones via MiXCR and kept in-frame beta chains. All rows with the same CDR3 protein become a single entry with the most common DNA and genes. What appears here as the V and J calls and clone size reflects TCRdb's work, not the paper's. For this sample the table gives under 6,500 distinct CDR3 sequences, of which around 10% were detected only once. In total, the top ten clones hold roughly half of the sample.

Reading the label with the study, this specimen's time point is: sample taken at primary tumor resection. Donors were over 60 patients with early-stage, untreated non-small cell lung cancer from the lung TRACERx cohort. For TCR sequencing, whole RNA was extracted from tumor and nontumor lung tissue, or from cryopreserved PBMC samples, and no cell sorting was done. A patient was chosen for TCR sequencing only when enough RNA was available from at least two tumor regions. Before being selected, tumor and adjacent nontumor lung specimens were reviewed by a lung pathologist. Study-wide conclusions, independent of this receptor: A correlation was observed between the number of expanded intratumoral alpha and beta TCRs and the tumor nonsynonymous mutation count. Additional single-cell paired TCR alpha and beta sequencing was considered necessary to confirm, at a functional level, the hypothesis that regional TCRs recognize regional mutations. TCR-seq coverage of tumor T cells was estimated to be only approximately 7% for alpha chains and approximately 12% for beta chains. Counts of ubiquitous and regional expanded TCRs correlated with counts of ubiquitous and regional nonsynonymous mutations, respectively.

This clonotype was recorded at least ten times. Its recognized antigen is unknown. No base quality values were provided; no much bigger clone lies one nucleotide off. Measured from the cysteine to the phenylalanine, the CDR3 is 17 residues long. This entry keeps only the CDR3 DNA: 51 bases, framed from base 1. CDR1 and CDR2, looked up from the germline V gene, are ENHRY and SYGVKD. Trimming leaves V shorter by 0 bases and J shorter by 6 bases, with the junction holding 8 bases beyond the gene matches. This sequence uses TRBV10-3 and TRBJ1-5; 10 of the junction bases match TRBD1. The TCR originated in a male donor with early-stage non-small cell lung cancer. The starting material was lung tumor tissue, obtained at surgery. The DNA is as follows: TGTGCCATCAGTGAGTCAGGGACAGGGGATTCTAGTCAGCCCCAGCATTTT. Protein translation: CAISESGTGDSSQPQHF.